Listed below are T cell receptor beta chains from one sample, sequenced in a study of blood T cell repertoires in COVID-19. This table comes from immunoSEQ multiplex PCR, and its TCRdb copy is limited to in-frame clones, with some not included. This sample has more than 85,000 clones, with 80% to 85% found just once. The sequenced material came from peripheral blood. The receptors shown here come from a man aged 60 to 69 with acute or convalescent COVID-19. Both conserved end residues are part of each CDR3. A D gene is named only where the DNA matches it firmly. Size tells how often a clone was seen (once, few, many) or the class of an expanded clone, and some rows leave it out.

TRBD1 NA TRBJ1-1 16 TRBV10-3 CAISESPQGANTEAFF TGTGCCATCAGTGAGTCCCCCCAGGGGGCGAACACTGAAGCTTTCTTT
TRBD1 NA TRBJ1-2 16 TRBV18 CASSPLRDRQFSGYTF TGTGCCAGCTCACCTCTCCGGGACAGACAGTTTAGTGGCTACACCTTC
TRBD1 NA TRBJ2-7 15 TRBV3-1/TRBV3-2 CASSQARRQGAEQYF TGTGCCAGCAGCCAGGCGAGGAGACAGGGGGCCGAGCAGTACTTC
TRBD2 NA TRBJ2-5 14 TRBV7-9 CASSLASGQETQYF TGTGCCAGCAGCTTGGCTAGCGGCCAAGAGACCCAGTACTTC
TRBD1 NA TRBJ1-2 15 TRBV11-3 CASSPGTGFFYGYTF TGTGCCAGCAGCCCCGGGACAGGGTTTTTCTATGGCTACACCTTC
TRBD2 NA TRBJ2-2 15 TRBV2 CASSELGRVAGELFF TGTGCCAGCAGTGAATTAGGGAGGGTAGCCGGGGAGCTGTTTTTT
NA NA TRBJ2-7 14 TRBV27 CASSSQQGSDEQYF TGTGCCAGCAGTTCCCAACAGGGTAGCGACGAGCAGTACTTC
TRBD2 NA TRBJ2-1 15 TRBV5-1 CASSSAGRGNDEQFF TGCGCCAGCAGCTCTGCCGGGAGGGGGAATGATGAGCAGTTCTTC
NA NA TRBJ1-1 12 TRBV11-3 CASSLERTEAFF TGTGCCAGCAGCTTAGAGAGGACTGAAGCTTTCTTT
NA NA TRBJ2-3 15 TRBV5-1 CASSSEGRPPDTQYF TGCGCCAGCAGCTCGGAAGGGAGGCCCCCAGATACGCAGTATTTT
NA NA TRBJ1-3 13 TRBV7-9 CASSPSGGNTIYF TGTGCCAGCAGCCCCTCGGGGGGAAACACCATATATTTT
NA once TRBJ1-4 11 TRBV3-1/TRBV3-2 CASRDGRKLFF TGTGCCAGCAGAGATGGTAGAAAACTGTTTTTT
NA NA TRBJ1-4 13 TRBV4-3 CASSGQGGEKLFF TGCGCCAGCAGCGGGCAGGGTGGAGAAAAACTGTTTTTT
TRBD2 NA TRBJ2-1 17 TRBV7-2 CASSLVSGRASYGEQFF TGTGCCAGCAGCTTAGTGAGCGGGAGGGCCTCTTACGGTGAGCAGTTCTTC
TRBD2 few TRBJ2-2 15 TRBV6-5 CASRGLAGGDGELFF TGTGCCAGCAGAGGACTAGCGGGAGGTGACGGGGAGCTGTTTTTT
NA once TRBJ1-6 14 TRBV30 CAWSPQRDNSPLHF TGTGCCTGGAGTCCCCAACGCGATAATTCACCCCTCCACTTT
TRBD2 NA TRBJ2-3 14 TRBV19 CASTQGLDTDTQYF TGTGCCAGTACCCAGGGACTAGACACAGATACGCAGTATTTT
NA many TRBJ1-1 14 TRBV11-2 CASTINRLNTEAFF TGTGCCAGCACCATTAACAGGCTCAACACTGAAGCTTTCTTT
TRBD1 NA TRBJ1-2 15 TRBV24-1 CATSALGTGEDGYTF TGTGCCACCAGTGCCCTGGGAACAGGGGAGGATGGCTACACCTTC
TRBD2 once TRBJ2-1 17 TRBV4-1 CASSQGRAGDSYNEQFF TGCGCCAGCAGCCAAGGGCGGGCGGGGGACTCCTACAATGAGCAGTTCTTC
TRBD1 NA TRBJ2-7 15 TRBV5-1 CASSLEQGNGDEQYF TGCGCCAGCAGCTTGGAACAGGGGAACGGGGACGAGCAGTACTTC
NA NA TRBJ1-2 14 TRBV7-2 CASSPDGTLYGYTF TGTGCCAGCAGCCCCGACGGGACACTCTATGGCTACACCTTC
NA few TRBJ1-1 14 TRBV6-5 CASTAGPRGTEAFF TGTGCCAGCACCGCGGGCCCCCGGGGAACTGAAGCTTTCTTT
TRBD2 NA TRBJ2-1 16 TRBV7-6 CVSSPTTSGSKNEQFF TGTGTCAGCAGCCCAACCACTAGCGGGAGTAAAAATGAGCAGTTCTTC
NA NA TRBJ2-5 13 TRBV7-9 CASSSSGQETQYF TGTGCCAGCAGCTCCAGCGGGCAAGAGACCCAGTACTTC
NA NA TRBJ1-1 16 TRBV7-2 CASSLGGGVWDTEAFF TGTGCCAGCAGCTTAGGAGGAGGGGTATGGGACACTGAAGCTTTCTTT
TRBD1 NA TRBJ1-3 14 TRBV2 CARRQGRSGNTIYF TGTGCCAGGAGACAGGGGAGGTCTGGAAACACCATATATTTT
TRBD1 NA TRBJ2-6 18 TRBV19 CASTSLPGTGRGANVLTF TGTGCCAGTACCTCACTTCCCGGGACAGGGAGGGGGGCCAACGTCCTGACTTTC
TRBD1 few TRBJ1-5 16 TRBV5-6 CASSLSEGAQDQPQHF TGTGCCAGCAGCTTGAGCGAGGGGGCGCAGGATCAGCCCCAGCATTTT
TRBD2 few TRBJ2-7 15 TRBV27 CASSADSSGLYEQYF TGTGCCAGCAGTGCAGATTCTAGCGGCCTCTACGAGCAGTACTTC
TRBD1 NA TRBJ1-2 14 TRBV6-6 CASSYSGTAYGYTF TGTGCCAGCAGTTACTCTGGGACAGCCTATGGCTACACCTTC
NA NA TRBJ1-4 15 TRBV18 CASSPRTSWDEKLFF TGTGCCAGCTCACCGCGGACATCCTGGGATGAAAAACTGTTTTTT
NA NA TRBJ1-2 13 TRBV29-1 CSVVLGHTWGYTF TGCAGCGTTGTTCTAGGCCACACTTGGGGCTACACCTTC
NA NA TRBJ1-1 14 TRBV7-9 CASSFQGEGTEAFF TGTGCCAGCAGCTTCCAGGGTGAAGGCACTGAAGCTTTCTTT
TRBD1 NA TRBJ1-4 13 TRBV12-3/TRBV12-4 CASRQTGVEKLFF TGTGCCAGCAGACAGACAGGGGTCGAAAAACTGTTTTTT
NA NA TRBJ1-5 13 TRBV6-6 CASSSIGNQPQHF TGTGCCAGCAGTTCGATAGGCAATCAGCCCCAGCATTTT
NA NA TRBJ1-4 15 TRBV2 CASKTTAAVNEKLFF TGTGCCAGCAAAACCACGGCGGCGGTTAATGAAAAACTGTTTTTT
TRBD1 once TRBJ1-2 15 TRBV4-1 CASSQETGGGYGYTF TGCGCCAGCAGCCAAGAGACAGGGGGTGGCTATGGCTACACCTTC
NA NA TRBJ1-2 14 TRBV18 CASSPSQASYGYTF TGTGCCAGCTCCCCCTCACAGGCTTCCTATGGCTACACCTTC
TRBD1 NA TRBJ2-2 17 TRBV7-9 CASSLGAGQGRTGELFF TGTGCCAGCAGCTTAGGAGCGGGACAGGGAAGGACCGGGGAGCTGTTTTTT
NA NA TRBJ1-1 13 TRBV6-5 CASSLQLNTEAFF TGTGCCAGCAGTCTACAGTTGAACACTGAAGCTTTCTTT
TRBD2 NA TRBJ2-3 14 TRBV5-1 CASSSSGDTDTQYF TGCGCCAGCAGCTCTAGCGGGGACACAGATACGCAGTATTTT
TRBD1 NA TRBJ2-1 14 TRBV6-2/TRBV6-3 CASSATGGPFEQFF TGTGCCAGCAGTGCGACAGGGGGCCCCTTTGAGCAGTTCTTC
NA NA TRBJ2-2 14 TRBV27 CASSYRVSTGELFF TGTGCCAGCAGTTACAGGGTGAGCACCGGGGAGCTGTTTTTT
NA once TRBJ1-1 16 TRBV4-3 CASSQDMQGPGTEAFF TGCGCCAGCAGCCAAGATATGCAGGGTCCGGGCACTGAAGCTTTCTTT
NA NA TRBJ1-1 13 TRBV19 CASSATVNTEAFF TGTGCCAGTAGTGCGACAGTGAACACTGAAGCTTTCTTT
TRBD1 few TRBJ1-2 13 TRBV5-1 CASSWTGEDGYTF TGCGCCAGCAGCTGGACAGGGGAGGATGGCTACACCTTC
TRBD1 NA TRBJ1-5 12 TRBV28 CASNQGAQPQHF TGTGCCAGCAATCAGGGGGCTCAGCCCCAGCATTTT
TRBD1 many TRBJ1-2 11 TRBV7-9 CASSSEGQKSF TGTGCCAGCAGCTCGGAGGGACAGAAGAGCTTT
TRBD1 NA TRBJ2-7 15 TRBV6-2/TRBV6-3 CASSYSGQGRVEQYF TGTGCCAGCAGTTATTCGGGACAGGGACGGGTCGAGCAGTACTTC
TRBD1 NA TRBJ2-1 16 TRBV6-2/TRBV6-3 CASSYLTGNSYNEQFF TGTGCCAGCAGTTACTTGACAGGGAACTCCTACAATGAGCAGTTCTTC
NA NA TRBJ1-3 14 TRBV5-1 CASSLASSGNTIYF TGCGCCAGCAGCTTGGCGAGCTCTGGAAACACCATATATTTT